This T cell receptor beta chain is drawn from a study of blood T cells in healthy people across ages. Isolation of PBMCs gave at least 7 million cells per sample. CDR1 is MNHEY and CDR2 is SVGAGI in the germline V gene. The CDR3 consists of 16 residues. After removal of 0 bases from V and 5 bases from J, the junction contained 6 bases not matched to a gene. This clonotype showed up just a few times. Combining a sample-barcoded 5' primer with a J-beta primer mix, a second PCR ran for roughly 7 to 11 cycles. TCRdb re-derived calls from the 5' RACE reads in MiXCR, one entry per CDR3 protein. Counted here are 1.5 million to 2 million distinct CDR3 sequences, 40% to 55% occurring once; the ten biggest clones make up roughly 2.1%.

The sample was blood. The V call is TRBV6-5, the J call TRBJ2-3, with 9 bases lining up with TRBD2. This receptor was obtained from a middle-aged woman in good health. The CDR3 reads CASSYSGGGGGDTQYF. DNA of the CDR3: TGTGCCAGCAGTTACTCGGGCGGGGGGGGTGGAGATACGCAGTATTTT.